This T cell receptor (beta chain) appears in the sequencing data of a study of shared T cell receptors in the human thymus. Produced via immunoSEQ multiplex PCR; TCRdb's table is partial and in-frame only. The sample consists of roughly 660,000 clones, around 87% of them appearing once. These records were also assigned to another study, of human thymus T cells. That source adds: The thymus tissue came from resections taken during corrective heart surgery. Thymic and blood repertoires showed apparently biased V and J gene usage. Related research examined unrelated individuals and reported that their thymic repertoires overlapped highly.

The sequence was collected from a boy younger than two with a congenital heart defect. The specimen sequenced was thymocytes.

Here the CDR3 reads CASGGASGYNEQFF. The CDR3 nucleotides are TGTGCCAGCGGGGGCGCTAGCGGCTACAATGAGCAGTTCTTC. The rearrangement links TRBV11-2 to TRBJ2-1; D is perhaps TRBD2 (7 bases). Germline assignment: CDR1 SGHAT and CDR2 FQNNGV. V shed 8 bases and J shed 3 bases, with 14 bases lying between them. This CDR3 is built from 14 residues. Complete variable domain (other parts from reference TRBV11-2 and TRBJ2-1): EAGVAQSPRYKIIEKRQSVAFWCNPISGHATLYWYQQILGQGPKLLIQFQNNGVVDDSQLPKDRFSAERLKGVDSTLKIQPAKLEDSAVYLCASGGASGYNEQFFGPGTRLTVL.